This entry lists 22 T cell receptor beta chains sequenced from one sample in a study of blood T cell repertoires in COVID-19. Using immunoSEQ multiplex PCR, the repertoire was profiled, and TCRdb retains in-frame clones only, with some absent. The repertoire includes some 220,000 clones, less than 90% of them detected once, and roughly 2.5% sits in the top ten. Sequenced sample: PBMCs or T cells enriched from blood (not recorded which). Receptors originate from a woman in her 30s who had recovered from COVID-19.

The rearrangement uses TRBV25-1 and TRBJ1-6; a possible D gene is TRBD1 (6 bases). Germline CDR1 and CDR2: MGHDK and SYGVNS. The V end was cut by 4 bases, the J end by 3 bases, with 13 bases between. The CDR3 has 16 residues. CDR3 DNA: TGTGCCAGCAGTGGCAACCAGGGGATCTATAATTCACCCCTCCACTTT. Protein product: CASSGNQGIYNSPLHF.

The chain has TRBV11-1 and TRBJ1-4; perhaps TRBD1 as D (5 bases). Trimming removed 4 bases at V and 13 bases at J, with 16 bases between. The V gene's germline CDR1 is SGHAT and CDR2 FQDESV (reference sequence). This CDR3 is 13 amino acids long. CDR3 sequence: CASSSYTTGGLFF. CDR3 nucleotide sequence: TGTGCCAGCAGCTCGTATACGACCGGGGGACTGTTTTTT. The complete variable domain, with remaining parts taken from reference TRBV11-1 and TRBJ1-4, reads EAEVAQSPRYKITEKSQAVAFWCDPISGHATLYWYRQILGQGPELLVQFQDESVVDDSQLPKDRFSAERLKGVDSTLKIQPAELGDSAMYLCASSSYTTGGLFFGSGTQLSVL.

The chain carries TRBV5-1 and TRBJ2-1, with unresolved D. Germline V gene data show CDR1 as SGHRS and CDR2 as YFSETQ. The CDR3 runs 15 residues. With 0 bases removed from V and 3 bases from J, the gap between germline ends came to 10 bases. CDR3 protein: CASSLVVTNYNEQFF. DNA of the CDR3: TGCGCCAGCAGCTTGGTTGTCACAAACTACAATGAGCAGTTCTTC.

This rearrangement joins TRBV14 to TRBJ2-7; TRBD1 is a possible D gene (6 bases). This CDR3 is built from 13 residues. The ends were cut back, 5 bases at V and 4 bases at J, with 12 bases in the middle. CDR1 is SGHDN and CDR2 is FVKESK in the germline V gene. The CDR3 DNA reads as TGTGCCAGCAGCATAACGCAGGGGTACGAGCAGTACTTC. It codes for CASSITQGYEQYF.

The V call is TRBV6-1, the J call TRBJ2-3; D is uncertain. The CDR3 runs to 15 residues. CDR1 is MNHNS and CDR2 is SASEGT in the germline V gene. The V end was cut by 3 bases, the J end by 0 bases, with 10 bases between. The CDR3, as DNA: TGTGCCAGCAGTGAGTCCATAACTAGCACAGATACGCAGTATTTT. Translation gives CASSESITSTDTQYF.

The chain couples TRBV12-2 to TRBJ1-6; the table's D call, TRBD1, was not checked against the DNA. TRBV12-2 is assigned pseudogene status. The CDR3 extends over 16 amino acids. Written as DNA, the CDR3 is TGTGCAAGTCGCTTAGCGAGGGGGACGGGAAATTCACCCCTCCACTTT. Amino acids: CASRLARGTGNSPLHF.

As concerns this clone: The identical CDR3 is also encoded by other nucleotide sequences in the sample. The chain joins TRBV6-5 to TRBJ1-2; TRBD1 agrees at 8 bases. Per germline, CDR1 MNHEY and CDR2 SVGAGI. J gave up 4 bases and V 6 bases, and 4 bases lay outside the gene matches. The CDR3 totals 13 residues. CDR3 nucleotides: TGTGCCAGCAGCCGTACAGGGGGCTATGGCTACACCTTC. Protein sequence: CASSRTGGYGYTF.

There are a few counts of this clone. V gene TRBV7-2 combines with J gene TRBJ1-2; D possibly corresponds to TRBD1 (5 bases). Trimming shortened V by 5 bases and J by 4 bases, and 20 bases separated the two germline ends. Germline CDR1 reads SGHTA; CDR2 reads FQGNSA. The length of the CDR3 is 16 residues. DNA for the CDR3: TGTGCCAGCAGCCCGAATTGGGGCCAGACAATCTATGGCTACACCTTC. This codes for CASSPNWGQTIYGYTF. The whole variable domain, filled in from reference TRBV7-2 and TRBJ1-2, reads GAGVSQSPSNKVTEKGKDVELRCDPISGHTALYWYRQSLGQGLEFLIYFQGNSAPDKSGLPSDRFSAERTGGSVSTLTIQRTQQEDSAVYLCASSPNWGQTIYGYTFGSGTRLTVV.

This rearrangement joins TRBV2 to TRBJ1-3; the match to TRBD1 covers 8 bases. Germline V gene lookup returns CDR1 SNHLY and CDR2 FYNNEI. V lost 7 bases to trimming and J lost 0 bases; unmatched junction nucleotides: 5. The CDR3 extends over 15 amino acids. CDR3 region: CASKAGTGSGNTIYF. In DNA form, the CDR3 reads TGTGCCAGCAAAGCCGGGACAGGCTCTGGAAACACCATATATTTT.

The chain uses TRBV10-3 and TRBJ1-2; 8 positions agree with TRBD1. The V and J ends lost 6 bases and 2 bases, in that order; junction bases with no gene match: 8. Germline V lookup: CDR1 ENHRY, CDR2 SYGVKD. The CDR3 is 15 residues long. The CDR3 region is CAIRKTGGTNYGYTF. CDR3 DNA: TGTGCCATCAGAAAAACAGGGGGTACCAACTATGGCTACACCTTC.

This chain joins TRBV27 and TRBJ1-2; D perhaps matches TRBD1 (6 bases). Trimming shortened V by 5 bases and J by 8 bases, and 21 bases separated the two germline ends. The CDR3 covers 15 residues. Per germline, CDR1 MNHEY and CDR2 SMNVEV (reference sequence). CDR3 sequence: CASSLRRQAGMGYTF. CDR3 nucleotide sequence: TGTGCCAGCAGTCTCCGGCGACAGGCTGGAATGGGCTACACCTTC.

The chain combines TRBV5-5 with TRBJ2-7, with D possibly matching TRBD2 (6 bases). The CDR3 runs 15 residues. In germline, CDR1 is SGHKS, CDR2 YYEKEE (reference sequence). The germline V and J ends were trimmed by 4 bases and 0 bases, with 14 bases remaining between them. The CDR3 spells CASSPGVRASYEQYF. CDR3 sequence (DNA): TGTGCCAGCAGCCCGGGGGTCAGGGCCTCCTACGAGCAGTACTTC.

The CDR3 reads CARSTPQGTFPYSNQPQHF. CDR3 DNA sequence: TGTGCCAGAAGCACCCCTCAGGGGACCTTCCCTTATAGCAATCAGCCCCAGCATTTT. The chain uses TRBV5-3 and TRBJ1-5; a possible D gene is TRBD1 (6 bases). TRBV5-3 is classed as an ORF, of uncertain function. The V end was cut by 4 bases, the J end by 0 bases, with 23 bases between. The CDR3 extends over 19 amino acids.

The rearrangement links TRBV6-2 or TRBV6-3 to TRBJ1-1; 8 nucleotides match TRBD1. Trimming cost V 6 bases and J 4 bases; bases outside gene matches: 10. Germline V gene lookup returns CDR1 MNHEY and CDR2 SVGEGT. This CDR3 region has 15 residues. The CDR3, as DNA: TGTGCCAGCAGCCTCCAGGGGGCGCAGGTCACTGAAGCTTTCTTT. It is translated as CASSLQGAQVTEAFF.

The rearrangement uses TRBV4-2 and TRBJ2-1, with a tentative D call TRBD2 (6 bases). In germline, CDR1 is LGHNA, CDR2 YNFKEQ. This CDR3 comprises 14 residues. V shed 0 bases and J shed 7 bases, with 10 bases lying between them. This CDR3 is CASSQEVSGNEQFF. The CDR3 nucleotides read TGTGCCAGCAGCCAAGAGGTTAGCGGTAATGAGCAGTTCTTC.

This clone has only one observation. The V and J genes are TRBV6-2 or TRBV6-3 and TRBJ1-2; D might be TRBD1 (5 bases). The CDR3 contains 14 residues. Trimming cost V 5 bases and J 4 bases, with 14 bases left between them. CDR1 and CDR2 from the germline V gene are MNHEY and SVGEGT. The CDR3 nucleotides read TGTGCCAGCAGTCAACCGACAGCATCCTATGGCTACACCTTC. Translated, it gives CASSQPTASYGYTF.

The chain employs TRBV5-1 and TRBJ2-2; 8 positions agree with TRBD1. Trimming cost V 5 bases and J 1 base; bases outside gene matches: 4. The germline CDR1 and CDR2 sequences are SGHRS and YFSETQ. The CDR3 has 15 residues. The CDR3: CASRPGQENTGELFF. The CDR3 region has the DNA TGCGCCAGCAGACCGGGACAGGAGAACACCGGGGAGCTGTTTTTT.

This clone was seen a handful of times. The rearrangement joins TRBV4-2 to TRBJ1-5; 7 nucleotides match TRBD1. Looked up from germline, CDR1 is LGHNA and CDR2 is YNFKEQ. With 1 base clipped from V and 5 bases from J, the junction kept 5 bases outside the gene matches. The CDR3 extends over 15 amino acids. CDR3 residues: CASSQVSQGDQPQHF. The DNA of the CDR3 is TGTGCCAGCAGCCAAGTAAGCCAGGGGGATCAGCCCCAGCATTTT.

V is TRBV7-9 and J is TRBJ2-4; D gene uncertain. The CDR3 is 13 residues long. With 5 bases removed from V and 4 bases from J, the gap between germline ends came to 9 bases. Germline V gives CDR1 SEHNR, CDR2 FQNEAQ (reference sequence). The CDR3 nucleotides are TGTGCCAGCAGCCCTACGACAAAAAACATTCAGTACTTC. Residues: CASSPTTKNIQYF.

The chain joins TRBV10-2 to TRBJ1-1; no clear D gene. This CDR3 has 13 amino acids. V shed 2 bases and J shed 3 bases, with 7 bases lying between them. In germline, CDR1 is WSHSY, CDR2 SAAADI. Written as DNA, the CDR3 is TGCGCCAGCAGTGAGGAGCGGGACACTGAAGCTTTCTTT. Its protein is CASSEERDTEAFF.

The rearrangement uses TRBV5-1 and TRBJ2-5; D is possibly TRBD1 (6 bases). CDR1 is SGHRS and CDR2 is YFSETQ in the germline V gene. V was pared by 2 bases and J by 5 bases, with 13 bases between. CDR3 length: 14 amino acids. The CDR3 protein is CASSLQGVQETQYF. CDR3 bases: TGCGCCAGCAGCTTACAGGGAGTCCAGGAGACCCAGTACTTC.

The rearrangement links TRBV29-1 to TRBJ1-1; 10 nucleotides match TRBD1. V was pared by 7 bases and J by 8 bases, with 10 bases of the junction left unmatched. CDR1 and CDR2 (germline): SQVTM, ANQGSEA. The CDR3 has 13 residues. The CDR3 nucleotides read TGCAGCGGCCAGACAGGGGGCGCGGGGGAAGCTTTCTTT. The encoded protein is CSGQTGGAGEAFF.